The entry below gives a single T cell receptor beta chain sequence along with its context. According to the study, genomic DNA was the template for TCR beta VDJ and CDR3 profiling. TCRdb ran MiXCR on the reads and lists one entry per CDR3 protein. The sample records about 180,000 distinct CDR3 sequences, around 45% being singletons. This sample is drawn from a study of CD8+CD57+ T cells in acquired aplastic anemia. CDR1 is SGHVS, CDR2 FQNEAQ, per germline. This CDR3 spans 16 amino acids. The V end lost 3 bases, the J end lost 10 bases, and 19 bases lay between the germline ends. The chain employs TRBV7-8 and TRBJ1-6, with a weak D call TRBD1 (5 bases). The clonotype comes from a human donor in good health. Sequencing was performed on sorted CD4+, CD8+, or CD8+CD57+ T cells (not recorded which) from PBMCs. The CDR3 DNA reads TGTGCCAGCAGCTTTCACCAGGGACGCGGTGGATCACCCCTCCACTTT. This translates into CASSFHQGRGGSPLHF.